This TCR beta chain was captured in a study of blood T cell repertoires in COVID-19. Study-level background: There were acute and convalescent COVID-19 samples, and they came from the United States, Italy and Spain. T cells, B-cell-depleted T cells, or PBMCs provided the cDNA or gDNA that served as material.

This CDR3 is 13 amino acids long. Germline CDR1 SGHVS, CDR2 FQNEAQ. Unmatched junction bases numbered 9, after V lost 6 bases and J lost 8 bases. By sample share, this clone is medium-sized. Original handling: By means of reference gene primer amplification, nucleated cell counts were estimated. Here immunoSEQ multiplex PCR was the method, and the copy in TCRdb shows in-frame clones only, minus some. That table furnishes V, J and clone size, whereas the DNA furnished D and trimming. In the table there are 70,000 to 85,000 clones, nearly 90% of which are singletons. The TCR originated in a man between 65 and 85 years old with active or convalescent COVID-19. The chain couples TRBV7-8 to TRBJ1-2, with TRBD1 identical over 7 bases. Sequencing was performed on peripheral blood. The CDR3 protein is CASREMTGSGYTF. DNA for the CDR3: TGTGCCAGCAGGGAGATGACAGGGAGCGGCTACACCTTC. The whole variable domain, remainder taken from reference TRBV7-8 and TRBJ1-2, is GAGVSQSPRYKVAKRGQDVALRCDPISGHVSLFWYQQALGQGPEFLTYFQNEAQLDKSGLPSDRFFAERPEGSVSTLKIQRTQQEDSAVYLCASREMTGSGYTFGSGTRLTVV.